The 21 T cell receptor beta chains below all came from one sample that was sequenced in a study of T cell responses to AZD1222 COVID-19 vaccine. TCRdb keeps only in-frame clones here, not all; method: immunoSEQ multiplex PCR. The sample includes fewer than 150,000 clones, about 89% of them seen just once. The sequences come from peripheral blood, collected 28 days after the second AZD1222 dose. Source of these receptors: an adult who received the AZD1222 COVID-19 vaccine.

The chain links TRBV10-2 to TRBJ2-2; 11 positions match TRBD2. V gave up 6 bases and J gave up 8 bases; unmatched junction bases: 5. The CDR3 extends over 14 amino acids. The V gene's germline CDR1 is WSHSY and CDR2 SAAADI. The CDR3 DNA reads TGCGCCAGCAGAGATCGACTAGCGGGAGGGGAGCTGTTTTTT. This translates into CASRDRLAGGELFF.

This rearrangement joins TRBV4-1 to TRBJ1-5; no clear D gene. The CDR3 spans 13 residues. Germline CDR1 and CDR2: MGHRA and YSYEKL. Deletions cut 0 bases from V and 7 bases from J, with 7 bases between. The DNA for the CDR3 is TGCGCCAGCAGCCAAGATATGGGCCAGCCCCAGCATTTT. This sequence encodes CASSQDMGQPQHF.

CDR3 loop: CASRPTGSLYEQYF. The CDR3 bases are TGTGCCAGCCGACCAACAGGGAGTCTCTACGAGCAGTACTTC. This rearrangement joins TRBV2 to TRBJ2-7, with a weak D call TRBD1 (6 bases). This CDR3 comprises 14 residues. The V end was cut by 8 bases, the J end by 3 bases, with 17 bases between. Germline CDR1 SNHLY, CDR2 FYNNEI.

This chain connects TRBV2 to TRBJ1-4, with D possibly being TRBD1 (6 bases). Per germline, CDR1 SNHLY and CDR2 FYNNEI. With 3 bases removed from V and 5 bases from J, the gap between germline ends came to 16 bases. This CDR3 spans 16 amino acids. CDR3 residues: CASSESGNRENEKLFF. DNA for the CDR3: TGTGCCAGCAGTGAGAGCGGGAACAGGGAAAATGAAAAACTGTTTTTT.

The chain recombines TRBV25-1 with TRBJ1-5, with D unresolved. The CDR3 consists of 13 residues. Germline V gene sequence: CDR1 MGHDK, CDR2 SYGVNS. V was pared by 5 bases and J by 7 bases, with 12 bases between. The CDR3 DNA sequence: TGTGCCAGCAGTCCCGGAGGAGGACAGCCCCAGCATTTT. The encoded protein is CASSPGGGQPQHF.

The V gene is TRBV9, the J gene TRBJ1-5; unclear D gene. Germline V lookup: CDR1 SGDLS, CDR2 YYNGEE. The CDR3 consists of 14 residues. Trimming stripped 4 bases from V and 3 bases from J, with 11 bases between. The CDR3 sequence: CASSTDGTNQPQHF. The CDR3 DNA sequence: TGTGCCAGCAGCACGGACGGCACCAATCAGCCCCAGCATTTT.

J is TRBJ2-3 and V is TRBV7-8; D gene unclear. Germline CDR1 is SGHVS and CDR2 is FQNEAQ. The CDR3 contains 11 residues. V shed 6 bases and J shed 5 bases, with 6 bases lying between them. For the CDR3, the DNA is TGTGCCAGCAGTATGGTAGATACGCAGTATTTT. Its protein product is CASSMVDTQYF.

This sequence joins TRBV7-8 and TRBJ2-5; D call uncertain. Germline CDR1 reads SGHVS; CDR2 reads FQNEAQ. CDR3 length: 15 residues. V gave up 1 base and J gave up 2 bases, with 11 bases separating them. The CDR3 loop reads CASSLGPDMQETQYF. The CDR3 DNA sequence: TGTGCCAGCAGCTTAGGACCGGATATGCAAGAGACCCAGTACTTC.

The chain carries TRBV13 and TRBJ2-3; 7 bases are a match to TRBD1. Germline assignment: CDR1 PRHDT and CDR2 FYEKMQ (reference sequence). V gave up 5 bases and J gave up 2 bases; unmatched junction bases: 7. The CDR3 runs 15 residues. The CDR3 bases are TGTGCCAGCAGCACCCGACAGGGTCCCACAGATACGCAGTATTTT. The encoded protein is CASSTRQGPTDTQYF.

In regard to this clone: One end of the junction does not line up with germline, which may come from a read error. This chain links TRBV3-1 (or the pseudogene TRBV3-2) with TRBJ1-2; D gene unclear. The CDR3 is 13 residues long. From germline, CDR1 is LGHDT and CDR2 YNNKEL (reference sequence). The CDR3 loop reads CASRQVDRGGYTF. For the CDR3, the DNA is TGTGCCAGCAGACAAGTGGACCGTGGGGGCTACACCTTC.

This chain uses TRBV3-1 (or the pseudogene TRBV3-2) with TRBJ2-1, with D hard to call. Trimming cost V 4 bases and J 7 bases, with 20 bases left between them. Germline loops: CDR1 LGHDT, CDR2 YNNKEL (reference sequence). The CDR3 is 16 residues long. In nucleotides, the CDR3 is TGTGCCAGCAGCCGCATCACCCCTCCGCGCTGGAATGAGCAGTTCTTC. Protein sequence: CASSRITPPRWNEQFF.

The CDR3, as DNA: TGTGCCAGCAGCCCTGGACAGGGTGAAGAAAAACTGTTTTTT. Its protein is CASSPGQGEEKLFF. The chain couples TRBV4-2 to TRBJ1-4; 8 positions match TRBD1. After removal of 4 bases from V and 8 bases from J, the junction contained 6 bases not matched to a gene. The CDR3 sequence is 14 residues long. The V gene's germline CDR1 is LGHNA and CDR2 YNFKEQ.

V gene TRBV6-5 combines with J gene TRBJ2-7, with a weak D call TRBD2 (5 bases). The germline gives CDR1 MNHEY, CDR2 SVGAGI. The CDR3 has 12 residues. V was pared by 7 bases and J by 11 bases, with 18 bases between. DNA of the CDR3: TGTGCCAGCACCGTAATACCCGGGGAGAAGTACTTC. Its protein product is CASTVIPGEKYF.

J is TRBJ1-1 and V is TRBV16; the D gene is possibly TRBD1 (6 bases). The CDR3 runs to 15 residues. Germline V gene data show CDR1 as KGHSY and CDR2 as FQNENV. With 2 bases removed from V and 11 bases from J, the gap between germline ends came to 21 bases. CDR3 in amino acids: CASSQERGGSVFAFF. The CDR3 nucleotides are TGTGCCAGCAGCCAAGAAAGGGGGGGTTCGGTATTTGCTTTCTTT. Using reference TRBV16 and TRBJ1-1 for the parts outside the CDR3, the full variable domain is GEEVAQTPKHLVRGEGQKAKLYCAPIKGHSYVFWYQQVLKNEFKFLISFQNENVFDETGMPKERFSAKCLPNSPCSLEIQATKLEDSAVYFCASSQERGGSVFAFFGQGTRLTVV.

The rearrangement joins TRBV6-6 to TRBJ1-2; tentatively, D is TRBD1 (5 bases). Trimming shortened V by 0 bases and J by 5 bases, and 13 bases separated the two germline ends. Germline CDR1 reads MNHNY; CDR2 reads SVGAGI (reference sequence). This CDR3 is built from 15 residues. The CDR3 DNA is TGTGCCAGCAGTTACTCGTTGCGGGGGATTTATGGCTACACCTTC. Protein sequence: CASSYSLRGIYGYTF.

V and J are TRBV4-1 and TRBJ2-5, with 7 bases that match TRBD2. This CDR3 spans 16 amino acids. The trim removed 3 bases at V and 1 base at J, leaving 8 bases unmatched. Germline V CDR1 and CDR2: MGHRA, YSYEKL. The CDR3 region has the DNA TGCGCCAGCAGCCAGAGGAGCGGGACTACCCAAGAGACCCAGTACTTC. This codes for CASSQRSGTTQETQYF.

The chain employs TRBV19 and TRBJ1-1; D call uncertain. Germline lookup yields CDR1 LNHDA and CDR2 SQIVND (reference sequence). Trimming left V 5 bases short and J 4 bases short, with 8 bases between. This CDR3 has 12 residues. The chain's CDR3 is CASSSITTEAFF. The CDR3 bases are TGTGCCAGTAGTTCAATAACCACTGAAGCTTTCTTT.

The CDR3 DNA follows: TGCGCCAGCAGCCAAGTGGGCCGTAGCTATGGCTACACCTTC. Translating gives CASSQVGRSYGYTF. V is TRBV4-3 and J is TRBJ1-2; D gene uncertain. V lost 1 base to trimming and J lost 4 bases, with 10 bases between them. The CDR3 totals 14 residues. CDR1 and CDR2 from the germline V gene are LGHNA and YSLEER.

The chain links TRBV6-2 or TRBV6-3 to TRBJ2-3, with D tentatively TRBD1 or TRBD2 (6 bases each). The CDR3 has 16 amino acids. Germline-derived CDR1 and CDR2 are MNHEY and SVGEGT. V lost 5 bases and J 2 bases, leaving 17 bases between the germline ends. Here the CDR3 reads CASSVRRAGATDTQYF. Here the CDR3 DNA reads TGTGCCAGCAGTGTCAGGAGGGCAGGGGCCACAGATACGCAGTATTTT.

This sequence joins TRBV6-6 and TRBJ1-5; tentative D call: TRBD1 (6 bases). Germline V CDR1 and CDR2: MNHNY, SVGAGI (reference sequence). The CDR3 is made up of 15 amino acids. Trimming took off 5 bases at V and 6 bases at J, with 17 bases between the two ends. The CDR3 DNA sequence: TGTGCCAGCAGTAAACGACAGGTTGAGGTTCAGCCCCAGCATTTT. Protein sequence: CASSKRQVEVQPQHF.

This chain joins TRBV6-5 and TRBJ2-3, with TRBD1 identical over 7 bases. There are 13 residues in the CDR3. V shed 7 bases and J 4 bases; nucleotides not matched to a gene: 5. The germline V gene encodes CDR1 MNHEY and CDR2 SVGAGI. CDR3 amino acids: CASNRQGPDTQYF. For the CDR3, the DNA is TGTGCCAGCAACAGACAGGGCCCAGATACGCAGTATTTT.